These 23 T cell receptor beta chains were sequenced from one sample in a study of T cell changes during pregnancy in multiple sclerosis. Profiling relied on immunoSEQ multiplex PCR, and the TCRdb table lists in-frame clones only, not all of them. This sample has tens of thousands of clones; just over 90% occur once, and the top ten carry about 2.5%. The specimen was peripheral blood, collected before pregnancy. The origin of the receptors is a female donor with multiple sclerosis, enrolled in a pregnancy study.

The rearrangement links TRBV5-6 to TRBJ1-2, with 10 positions matching TRBD1. CDR1 is SGHDT and CDR2 is YYEEEE in the germline V gene. This CDR3 contains 14 residues. With V trimmed by 5 bases and J by 6 bases, 7 bases remained unmatched. The CDR3: CASRETGGENGYTF. CDR3 sequence (DNA): TGTGCCAGCAGGGAGACAGGGGGCGAGAATGGCTACACCTTC.

The chain carries TRBV7-2 and TRBJ1-1, with D possibly being TRBD1 (5 bases). The V gene lost 5 bases and the J gene lost 0 bases, with 16 bases spanning the gap. Germline V gene sequence: CDR1 SGHTA, CDR2 FQGNSA. CDR3 length equals 16 residues. The CDR3 sequence: CASSPRKGKMNTEAFF. As DNA, the CDR3 is TGTGCCAGCAGCCCGCGGAAGGGGAAAATGAACACTGAAGCTTTCTTT. Drawing the rest from reference TRBV7-2 and TRBJ1-1, the complete variable domain is GAGVSQSPSNKVTEKGKDVELRCDPISGHTALYWYRQSLGQGLEFLIYFQGNSAPDKSGLPSDRFSAERTGGSVSTLTIQRTQQEDSAVYLCASSPRKGKMNTEAFFGQGTRLTVV.

Written as DNA, the CDR3 is TGCGCCAGCAGCTTGGGATCCGGGACTAGCGTCTCCGAGCAGTACTTC. Protein: CASSLGSGTSVSEQYF. The chain joins TRBV5-1 to TRBJ2-7, with 10 bases fitting TRBD2. The CDR3 totals 16 residues. Per the germline V gene, CDR1 is SGHRS and CDR2 is YFSETQ. J gave up 6 bases and V 0 bases, and 9 bases lay outside the gene matches.

V usage is TRBV5-4 and J usage is TRBJ1-4, with no clear D. V was pared by 4 bases and J by 5 bases, with 9 bases between. This CDR3 is 13 amino acids long. Germline V CDR1 and CDR2: SGHNT, YYREEE (reference sequence). CDR3 nucleotides: TGTGCCAGCAGCCTATCCCCCAATGAAAAACTGTTTTTT. Its protein product is CASSLSPNEKLFF.

V and J are TRBV28 and TRBJ2-7, with TRBD2 as a possible D gene (6 bases). This CDR3 is built from 13 residues. V was shortened by 5 bases and J by 4 bases, with 12 bases between the two germline ends. Germline V gene lookup returns CDR1 MDHEN and CDR2 SYDVKM. The CDR3 DNA reads as TGTGCCAGCAGTCCCCCAGGGAGGTACGAGCAGTACTTC. Translated, it gives CASSPPGRYEQYF.

The chain couples TRBV5-8 to TRBJ2-1; 8 nucleotides agree with TRBD2. After removal of 5 bases from V and 5 bases from J, the junction contained 9 bases not matched to a gene. The CDR3 runs to 15 residues. Germline assignment: CDR1 SGHTS and CDR2 YDEGEE. The chain's CDR3 is CASRGSGSGNNEQFF. The DNA of the CDR3 is TGTGCCAGCAGGGGCAGCGGGAGTGGGAACAATGAGCAGTTCTTC. Using reference TRBV5-8 and TRBJ2-1 for the parts outside the CDR3, the full variable domain is EAGVTQSPTHLIKTRGQQATLRCSPISGHTSVYWYQQALGLGLQFLLWYDEGEERNRGNFPPRFSGRQFPNYSSELNVNALELEDSALYLCASRGSGSGNNEQFFGPGTRLTVL.

V is TRBV28 and J is TRBJ1-1; tentative D call: TRBD1 (5 bases). The CDR3 runs to 13 residues. Germline V CDR1 and CDR2: MDHEN, SYDVKM. Trimming removed 5 bases at V and 4 bases at J, with 11 bases between. In DNA form, the CDR3 reads TGTGCCAGCAGTCCGGGGGGGGGCACTGAAGCTTTCTTT. Encoded protein: CASSPGGGTEAFF.

The chain recombines TRBV28 with TRBJ2-1, with 7 positions matching TRBD1. There are 15 residues in the CDR3. Losses at the gene ends were 6 bases for V and 2 bases for J; bases not matched to a gene: 7. Looked up from germline, CDR1 is MDHEN and CDR2 is SYDVKM. The CDR3 nucleotides are TGTGCCAGCAGCCGTCCCAGGGGGACCTACAATGAGCAGTTCTTC. Translated, it gives CASSRPRGTYNEQFF.

The chain employs TRBV15 and TRBJ1-2; 8 bases are shared with TRBD1. The germline V gene encodes CDR1 LNHNV and CDR2 YYDKDF (reference sequence). CDR3 length: 16 amino acids. Trimming cost V 2 bases and J 4 bases; bases outside gene matches: 9. For the CDR3, the DNA is TGTGCCACCAGCAGATATGGACAGGGACACGGCTATGGCTACACCTTC. Amino acid sequence: CATSRYGQGHGYGYTF. The variable domain in full, with the rest retrieved from reference TRBV15 and TRBJ1-2, is DAMVIQNPRYQVTQFGKPVTLSCSQTLNHNVMYWYQQKSSQAPKLLFHYYDKDFNNEADTPDNFQSRRPNTSFCFLDIRSPGLGDTAMYLCATSRYGQGHGYGYTFGSGTRLTVV.

This rearrangement joins TRBV15 to TRBJ2-7, with 8 bases identical to TRBD1. Germline CDR1 LNHNV, CDR2 YYDKDF (reference sequence). CDR3 length equals 14 residues. With V trimmed by 3 bases and J by 3 bases, 4 bases remained unmatched. CDR3 coding DNA: TGTGCCACCAGCAGGTTACAGGGGGACTACGAGCAGTACTTC. Amino acids: CATSRLQGDYEQYF.

The V gene is TRBV29-1, the J gene TRBJ1-4, with TRBD1 matching over 10 bases. Germline assignment: CDR1 SQVTM and CDR2 ANQGSEA. The CDR3 loop spans 13 amino acids. The J segment lost 8 bases and the V segment lost 7 bases, leaving 7 bases of the junction unmatched. The CDR3 coding sequence is TGCAGCGCCGGGACAGGGGATCACGAAAAACTGTTTTTT. The encoded protein is CSAGTGDHEKLFF.

With respect to this clone: The same CDR3 also results from other DNA sequences found in this sample. The chain carries TRBV4-3 and TRBJ2-7, with 10 bases fitting TRBD2. Germline loops: CDR1 LGHNA, CDR2 YSLEER. There are 15 residues in the CDR3. V shed 1 base, J shed 4 bases, and the junction held 4 bases outside the gene matches. The CDR3 spells CASSQGLAGLYEQYF. The CDR3 region has the DNA TGCGCCAGCAGCCAAGGACTAGCGGGCCTGTACGAGCAGTACTTC.

CDR3: CASTHASPYRGGFF. The CDR3 coding sequence is TGTGCCAGCACTCACGCCTCCCCGTACAGGGGAGGGTTCTTC. V usage is TRBV28 and J usage is TRBJ2-1; TRBD1 is a possible D gene (7 bases). V was pared by 7 bases and J by 15 bases, with 25 bases between. CDR3 length: 14 residues. CDR1 is MDHEN, CDR2 SYDVKM, per germline.

V usage is TRBV6-6 and J usage is TRBJ2-3; 10 bases map to TRBD2. J lost 2 bases, V lost 3 bases, and 5 bases had no gene match. In germline, CDR1 is MNHNY, CDR2 SVGAGI (reference sequence). The CDR3 totals 16 residues. This CDR3 reads CASSYLLAGSTDTQYF. As DNA, the CDR3 is TGTGCCAGCAGTTATTTACTAGCGGGATCCACAGATACGCAGTATTTT.

The CDR3 spells CASSLKKGSGELFF. The CDR3, as DNA: TGTGCCAGCTCGCTCAAAAAGGGGTCCGGGGAGCTGTTTTTT. The rearrangement uses TRBV18 and TRBJ2-2; tentatively, D is TRBD1 (5 bases). Trimming pared 6 bases from V and 6 bases from J, leaving 14 bases between. There are 14 residues in the CDR3. Germline CDR1 is KGHSH and CDR2 is LQKENI.

This chain uses TRBV7-9 with TRBJ1-1, with D hard to call. Trimming took off 2 bases at V and 2 bases at J, with 6 bases between the two ends. CDR3 length: 13 amino acids. Germline assignment: CDR1 SEHNR and CDR2 FQNEAQ (reference sequence). The CDR3 DNA is TGTGCCAGCAGCTTAACGAGTAACACTGAAGCTTTCTTT. This codes for CASSLTSNTEAFF.

The gene calls are TRBV19 and TRBJ2-7; 11 bases align to TRBD1. Germline CDR1 and CDR2: LNHDA and SQIVND (reference sequence). The CDR3 runs to 13 residues. J lost 3 bases, V lost 8 bases, and 3 bases had no gene match. CDR3 region: CASAGTGGYEQYF. The CDR3 DNA sequence: TGTGCCAGTGCCGGGACAGGGGGCTACGAGCAGTACTTC. Full variable domain (rest looked up from reference TRBV19 and TRBJ2-7): DGGITQSPKYLFRKEGQNVTLSCEQNLNHDAMYWYRQDPGQGLRLIYYSQIVNDFQKGDIAEGYSVSREKKESFPLTVTSAQKNPTAFYLCASAGTGGYEQYFGPGTRLTVT.

This clone appeared a single time. V and J are TRBV6-1 and TRBJ2-3, with 11 bases that match TRBD1. The CDR3 loop spans 15 amino acids. Losses at the gene ends were 3 bases for V and 4 bases for J; bases not matched to a gene: 3. Germline values: CDR1 MNHNS, CDR2 SASEGT. CDR3 nucleotide sequence: TGTGCCAGCAGTGACCGGACAGGGGGCTCAGATACGCAGTATTTT. This sequence encodes CASSDRTGGSDTQYF.

The chain couples TRBV7-9 to TRBJ1-3, with D perhaps TRBD1 (6 bases). This CDR3 has 15 amino acids. The germline CDR1 and CDR2 sequences are SEHNR and FQNEAQ (reference sequence). V shed 5 bases and J shed 7 bases, with 18 bases lying between them. CDR3 in amino acids: CASSQSQLQGNTIYF. CDR3 bases: TGTGCCAGCAGCCAGAGCCAGCTTCAGGGGAACACCATATATTTT.

The chain links TRBV7-3 to TRBJ2-7, with D perhaps matching TRBD2 (6 bases). The CDR3 has 15 residues. Germline CDR1 SGHTA, CDR2 FQGTGA. The V and J ends lost 5 bases and 1 base respectively, with 15 bases between them. CDR3 in amino acids: CASSPEGGDSYEQYF. The DNA for the CDR3 is TGTGCCAGCAGCCCTGAAGGAGGGGATTCCTACGAGCAGTACTTC. Looking up the rest from reference TRBV7-3 and TRBJ2-7 gives the full variable domain: GAGVSQTPSNKVTEKGKYVELRCDPISGHTALYWYRQSLGQGPEFLIYFQGTGAADDSGLPNDRFFAVRPEGSVSTLKIQRTERGDSAVYLCASSPEGGDSYEQYFGPGTRLTVT.

The chain carries TRBV15 and TRBJ2-5; TRBD1 matches 8 bases. CDR3 size: 14 residues. V shed 3 bases, J shed 2 bases, and the junction held 2 bases outside the gene matches. Germline V gene data show CDR1 as LNHNV and CDR2 as YYDKDF (reference sequence). CDR3 in DNA: TGTGCCACCAGCAGGGGACAGGAACAAGAGACCCAGTACTTC. This codes for CATSRGQEQETQYF.

The chain combines TRBV19 with TRBJ2-1; perhaps TRBD1 as D (6 bases). CDR3 size: 12 residues. V gave up 5 bases and J gave up 10 bases, with 12 bases separating them. Germline V lookup: CDR1 LNHDA, CDR2 SQIVND (reference sequence). The CDR3 bases are TGTGCCAGTAGTCCAACTGGGGGCGAGCAGTTCTTC. Protein: CASSPTGGEQFF.

The J gene is TRBJ2-1, the V gene TRBV6-4; 13 nucleotides align to TRBD2. Germline lookup yields CDR1 MRHNA and CDR2 SNTAGT. With 4 bases clipped from V and 6 bases from J, the junction kept 0 bases outside the gene matches. CDR3 size: 14 residues. The CDR3 nucleotides are TGTGCCAGCAGTGGACTAGCGGGAGGCAATGAGCAGTTCTTC. Its protein is CASSGLAGGNEQFF.